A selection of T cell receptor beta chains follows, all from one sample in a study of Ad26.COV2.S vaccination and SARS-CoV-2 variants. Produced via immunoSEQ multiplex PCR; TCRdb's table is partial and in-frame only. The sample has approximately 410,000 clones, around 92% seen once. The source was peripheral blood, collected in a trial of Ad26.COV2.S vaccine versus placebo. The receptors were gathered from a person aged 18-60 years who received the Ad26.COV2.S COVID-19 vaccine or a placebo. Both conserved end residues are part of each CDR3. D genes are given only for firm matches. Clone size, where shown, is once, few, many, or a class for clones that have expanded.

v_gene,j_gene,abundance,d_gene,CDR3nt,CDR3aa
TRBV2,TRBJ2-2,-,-,TGTGCCAGCAGGTTAGCGGAGAACACCGGGGAGCTGTTTTTT,CASRLAENTGELFF
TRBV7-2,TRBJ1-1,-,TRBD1,TGTGCCAGCAGCTCACAGGGGGCGGGCACTGAAGCTTTCTTT,CASSSQGAGTEAFF
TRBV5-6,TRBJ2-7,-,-,TGTGCCAGCAGCATCGGACGGCTAGCCGACGAGCAGTACTTC,CASSIGRLADEQYF
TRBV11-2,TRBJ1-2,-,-,TGTGCCAGCAGCTTCGGGAAAGCCTATGGCTACACCTTC,CASSFGKAYGYTF
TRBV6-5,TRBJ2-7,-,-,TGTGCCAGCAGAAAACGGGGGGCCTTTACCTACGAGCAGTACTTC,CASRKRGAFTYEQYF
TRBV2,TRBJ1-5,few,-,TGTGCCAGCAGTGAAGAGGTTACAGACAATCAGCCCCAGCATTTT,CASSEEVTDNQPQHF
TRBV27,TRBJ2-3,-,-,TGTGCCAGCAGTTCCGGCGACACGGGACTCAGGACAGATACGCAGTATTTT,CASSSGDTGLRTDTQYF
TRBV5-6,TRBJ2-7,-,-,TGTGCCAGCAGCTTGGGGACTGTGACTGGCGAGCAGTACTTC,CASSLGTVTGEQYF
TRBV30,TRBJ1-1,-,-,TGTGCCGGTCAGACAGGAATGAACACTGAAGCTTTCTTT,CAGQTGMNTEAFF
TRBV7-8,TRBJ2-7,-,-,TGTGCCAGCAGTAAAGGGACTGGCTCCTACGAGCAGTACTTC,CASSKGTGSYEQYF
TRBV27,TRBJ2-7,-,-,TGTGCCAGCAGTTTATCCCATCGAGCTGGACAGTATTTCTACGAGCAGTACTTC,CASSLSHRAGQYFYEQYF
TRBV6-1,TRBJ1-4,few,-,TGTGCCAGCAGTGGACACTCGTTCCCCCTTAATGAAAAACTGTTTTTT,CASSGHSFPLNEKLFF
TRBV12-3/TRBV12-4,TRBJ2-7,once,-,TGTGCCAGCAAAAGGGCCCTATTCTACGAGCAGTACTTC,CASKRALFYEQYF
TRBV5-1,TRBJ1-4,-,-,TGCGCCAGCAGCTCCCGCGCCAGACAACTCCGTAATGAAAAACTGTTTTTT,CASSSRARQLRNEKLFF
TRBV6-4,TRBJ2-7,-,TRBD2,TGTGCCAGCAGTGACTGTCTAAGACTAGCGGGGACTTACTACGAGCAGTACTTC,CASSDCLRLAGTYYEQYF
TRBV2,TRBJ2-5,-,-,TGTGCCAGCAGTGAAGCGGGGGTGGGCCAAGAGACCCAGTACTTC,CASSEAGVGQETQYF
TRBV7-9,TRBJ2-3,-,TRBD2,TGTGCCAGCAGCTTAGGCGGGGGGGGCACAGATACGCAGTATTTT,CASSLGGGGTDTQYF
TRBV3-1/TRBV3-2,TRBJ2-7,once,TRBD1,TGTGCCAGCAGCCAAGCAGGGGGCGGCTACGAGCAGTACTTC,CASSQAGGGYEQYF
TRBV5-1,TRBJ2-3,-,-,TGCGCCAGCAGCCCTGCCCGGGTGTCCAGCACAGATACGCAGTATTTT,CASSPARVSSTDTQYF
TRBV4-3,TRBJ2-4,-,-,TGCGCCAGCAGCCAAGAGGCAGGGATGATTATAGCCAAAAACATTCAGTACTTC,CASSQEAGMIIAKNIQYF
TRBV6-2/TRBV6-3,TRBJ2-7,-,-,TGTGCCAGCAGTGATTGGGACCGGGACACTCTCAGCTCCTACGAGCAGTACTTC,CASSDWDRDTLSSYEQYF
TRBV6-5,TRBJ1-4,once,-,TGTGCCAGCAGTCCCCGTTTCGGACGTAATGAAAAACTGTTTTTT,CASSPRFGRNEKLFF
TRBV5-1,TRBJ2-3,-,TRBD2,TGCGCCAGCAGCTCAACTAGCGGGGGGACAGATACGCAGTATTTT,CASSSTSGGTDTQYF
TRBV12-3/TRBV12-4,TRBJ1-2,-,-,TGTGCCAGCACCGGGGTTCGGTTCGGCTACACCTTC,CASTGVRFGYTF
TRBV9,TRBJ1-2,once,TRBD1,TGTGCCAGCAGCGAAACAGGGGGCTATGGGTACGGCTACACCTTC,CASSETGGYGYGYTF
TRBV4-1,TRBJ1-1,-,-,TGCGCCAGCAGCCAAGATTTCGGGAACACTGAAGCTTTCTTT,CASSQDFGNTEAFF
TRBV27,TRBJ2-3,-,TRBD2,TGTGCCAGCACAAAATTCCGGGGGGGTACAGATACGCAGTATTTT,CASTKFRGGTDTQYF
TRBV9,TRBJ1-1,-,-,TGTGCCAGCAGCCCTCGTTTCGCGTCTGAAGCTTTCTTT,CASSPRFASEAFF
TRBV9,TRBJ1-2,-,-,TGTGCCAGCAGCGTAAACCAGGATGCGAGGGTTTATGGCTACACCTTC,CASSVNQDARVYGYTF